This T cell receptor beta chain is from a study of radiation and T cells in renal cell carcinoma. Germline values: CDR1 MDHEN, CDR2 SYDVKM. The CDR3 has 12 residues. The V end was cut by 3 bases, the J end by 0 bases, with 0 bases between. The method was immunoSEQ multiplex PCR; TCRdb's version includes in-frame clones alone and lacks a portion of them. There are approximately 90,000 clones in the sample; around four fifths occur only once, and approximately 8.6% lies in the top ten. Described time point: blood 4 weeks post-SBRT, at nephrectomy. The treatment here: 15 Gy SBRT to primary tumor, nephrectomy 4 weeks later. This clone was seen once.

The source material was blood, sampled from a patient whose treatment included radiotherapy and nephrectomy. The chain couples TRBV28 to TRBJ2-1; D is uncertain. The receptor comes from a man in his fifties or sixties with renal cell carcinoma. For the CDR3, the DNA is TGTGCCAGCAGTTTCTCCTACAATGAGCAGTTCTTC. Protein sequence: CASSFSYNEQFF.